This TCR beta chain was profiled in a study of response to subunit inactivated influenza vaccine (dated by TCRdb to the late 2010s). For the study in its entirety: Deep quantitative T cell receptor repertoire profiling was used in the study to track responses to a trivalent subunit inactivated influenza vaccine. Findings and caveats that apply to the study as a whole: The authors suggested that each seasonal influenza vaccination may recruit only a limited number of new T cells.

Library generation was performed with RT-PCR. These reads were obtained on an Illumina HiSeq 2500. TCRdb reprocessed the public reads (quality trimming at Q25 with fastp, clone calling with MiXCR) and kept in-frame beta chains. When rows share a CDR3 protein, they turn into one entry using the most common DNA and genes. This sample holds 290,000 or so distinct CDR3 sequences; roughly 20% were observed only once. The ten top clones hold 10% of the sample. Measured from the cysteine to the phenylalanine, the CDR3 is 17 residues long. Only CDR3 DNA remains: 51 bases, in frame from the first base. V lost 3 bases and J lost 1 base; the stretch between them is 17 bases long. In the germline V gene, CDR1 corresponds to SGDLS and CDR2 to YYNGEE. This clonotype showed up just a few times. Its antigen is not yet known. Base quality data are lacking; no much larger clone is found one base away.

The rearrangement combines TRBV9 with TRBJ2-1, and perhaps TRBD2 as D gene, on 7 matching bases. The sequence came from a man aged 45 to 75 who received an inactivated influenza vaccine. Donor details come from another sample of the same person, matched by shared clones. The specimen was PBMCs from blood, collected 21 months after vaccination. The bases read TGTGCCAGCAGCGGGGGGGGCAGAAGTCCTTCCTACAATGAGCAGTTCTTC. Its coded protein is CASSGGGRSPSYNEQFF.